Here is one TCR beta chain with its context. Its cognate antigen has yet to be identified. It has no much larger one-base neighbor in the sample; base qualities were not kept. Collaborating institutions collected whole blood in K2EDTA tubes following their own protocols. Collaborator samples were shipped for TCRbeta analysis as frozen whole blood, isolated PBMCs, or DNA extracted from either sample type. The sample comes from a study of blood T cell repertoires in COVID-19 (dated by TCRdb to the early 2020s). As for the study more broadly: The collaborator samples originated in the United States, Italy and Spain and spanned the acute and convalescent phases of COVID-19. The prospective study material was composed of cDNA or gDNA derived from T cells, B-cell-depleted T cells, or PBMCs. The dataset comprised deeply sampled blood TCRbeta repertoires from subjects exposed to, actively infected with, or recovered from COVID-19. The repertoires were made available in a free public database intended to serve as a resource for research on the immune response to SARS-CoV-2. The samples were drawn from the first 160 participants of the ongoing ImmuneRACE study and from 1,254 subjects provided by 6 global collaborators. A de-identified subject ID, COVID-19 status, age in years and sex were almost always included in the sample metadata. Where HLA class I and class II types were available, the types were taken from metadata supplied by the sample provider, not from assay-based typing.

TCRbeta CDR3 regions were amplified from genomic DNA by means of the immunoSEQ Assay, a bias-controlled multiplex PCR. Turning to the authors' computational methods: Nucleated cell counts per sample were estimated from amplification of reference gene primers within the assay. To quantify the absolute abundance of each unique TCRbeta CDR3 rearrangement, sequence reads were collapsed and filtered. For each sample, productive Simpson clonality was calculated as the square root of Simpson's diversity index over productive rearrangements. TCRdb took this table from immuneACCESS and kept in-frame rearrangements with V and J called. Such tables lack part of the clones; where checked against another copy, unresolved V genes explain under half of the gap, and the rest is unexplained. The V and J calls and the clone size are those of that table, but D and trimming were determined from the DNA. For this sample the table gives 60,000 to 80,000 clones, of which about 89% were detected only once. Around 0.6% of the sample comes from the top ten.

The full study reports these points: The amount of clinical and demographic metadata varied by source and participant and was provided uncurated.

From its cysteine to its phenylalanine, the CDR3 spans 16 amino acids. The only DNA kept is the CDR3, 48 bases in frame from the first base. Based on the germline V gene, the CDR1 and CDR2 sequences are SGHRS and YFSETQ. Here V drops 3 bases and J drops 4 bases, and the junction holds 7 bases not matched to any gene. The material sequenced was peripheral blood. This clonotype was obtained from a man aged 60 to 75 with acute or convalescent COVID-19. The chain couples TRBV5-1 to TRBJ2-2, with 9 middle bases fitting TRBD1. The DNA reads as follows: TGCGCCAGCAGCTCGGGACAGGGCGGCGGCACCGGGGAGCTGTTTTTT. Its coded protein is CASSSGQGGGTGELFF.